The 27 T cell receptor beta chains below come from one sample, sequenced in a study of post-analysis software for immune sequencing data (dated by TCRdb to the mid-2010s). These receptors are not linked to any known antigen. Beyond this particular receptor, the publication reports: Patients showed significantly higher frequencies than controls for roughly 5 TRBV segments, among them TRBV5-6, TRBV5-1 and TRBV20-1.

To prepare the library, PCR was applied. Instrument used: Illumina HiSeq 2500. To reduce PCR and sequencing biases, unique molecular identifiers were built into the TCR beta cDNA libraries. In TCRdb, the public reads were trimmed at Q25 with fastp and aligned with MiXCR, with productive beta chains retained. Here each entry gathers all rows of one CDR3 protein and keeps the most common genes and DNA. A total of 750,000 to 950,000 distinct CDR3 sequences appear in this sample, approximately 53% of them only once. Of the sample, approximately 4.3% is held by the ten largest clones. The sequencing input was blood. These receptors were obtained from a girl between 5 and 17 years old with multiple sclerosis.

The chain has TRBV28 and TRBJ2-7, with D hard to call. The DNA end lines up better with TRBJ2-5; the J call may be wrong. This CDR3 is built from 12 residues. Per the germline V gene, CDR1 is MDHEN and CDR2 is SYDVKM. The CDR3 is CASASVRETQYF. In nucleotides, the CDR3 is TGTGCCAGCGCTAGTGTGCGAGAGACCCAGTACTTC.

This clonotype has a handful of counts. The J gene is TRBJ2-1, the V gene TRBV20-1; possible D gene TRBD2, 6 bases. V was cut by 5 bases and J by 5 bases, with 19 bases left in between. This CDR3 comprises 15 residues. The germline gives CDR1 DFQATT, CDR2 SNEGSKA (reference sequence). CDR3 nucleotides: TGCAGTGCTTCGGGGTCCGGGACTGGCCACAATGAGCAGTTCTTC. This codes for CSASGSGTGHNEQFF.

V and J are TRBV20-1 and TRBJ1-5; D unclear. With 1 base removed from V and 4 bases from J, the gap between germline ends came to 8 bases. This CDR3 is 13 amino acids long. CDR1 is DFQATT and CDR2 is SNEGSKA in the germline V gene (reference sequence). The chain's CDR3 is CSARVKGNQPQHF. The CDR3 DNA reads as TGCAGTGCTAGAGTTAAGGGTAATCAGCCCCAGCATTTT.

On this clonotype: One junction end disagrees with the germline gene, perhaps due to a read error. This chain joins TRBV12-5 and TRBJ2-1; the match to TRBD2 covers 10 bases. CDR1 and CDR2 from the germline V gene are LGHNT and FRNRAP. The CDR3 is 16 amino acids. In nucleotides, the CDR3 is TGTGCTAATGGTCCACTTCTTGGTAGCGGGAGGAATGAGCAGTTCTTC. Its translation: CANGPLLGSGRNEQFF.

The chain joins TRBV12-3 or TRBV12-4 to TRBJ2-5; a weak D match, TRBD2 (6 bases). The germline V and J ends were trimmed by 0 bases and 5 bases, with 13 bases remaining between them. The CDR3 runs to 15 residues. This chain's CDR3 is CASSLAEGERETQYF. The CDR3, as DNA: TGTGCCAGCAGTTTAGCGGAGGGTGAGAGGGAGACCCAGTACTTC.

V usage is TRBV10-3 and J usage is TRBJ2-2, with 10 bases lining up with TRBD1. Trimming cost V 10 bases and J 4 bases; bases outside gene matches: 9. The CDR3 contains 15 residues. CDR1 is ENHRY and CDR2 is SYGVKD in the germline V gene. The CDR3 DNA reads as TGTGCCAGCAGAACCGGGACAGGGGCCACCGGGGAGCTGTTTTTT. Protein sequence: CASRTGTGATGELFF.

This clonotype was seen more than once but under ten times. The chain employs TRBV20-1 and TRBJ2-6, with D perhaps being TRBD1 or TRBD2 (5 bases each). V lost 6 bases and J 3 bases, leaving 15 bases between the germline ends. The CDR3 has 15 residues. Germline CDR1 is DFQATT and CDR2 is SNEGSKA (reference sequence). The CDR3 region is CSALHPGSGANVLTF. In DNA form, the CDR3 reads TGCAGTGCACTACATCCAGGGAGTGGGGCCAACGTCCTGACTTTC.

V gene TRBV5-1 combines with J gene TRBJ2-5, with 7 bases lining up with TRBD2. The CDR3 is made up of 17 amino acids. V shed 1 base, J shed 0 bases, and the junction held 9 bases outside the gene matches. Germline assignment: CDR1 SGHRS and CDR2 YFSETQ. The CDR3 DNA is TGCGCCAGCAGCTTGCCCCGGGGGGACCGGTACCAAGAGACCCAGTACTTC. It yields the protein CASSLPRGDRYQETQYF.

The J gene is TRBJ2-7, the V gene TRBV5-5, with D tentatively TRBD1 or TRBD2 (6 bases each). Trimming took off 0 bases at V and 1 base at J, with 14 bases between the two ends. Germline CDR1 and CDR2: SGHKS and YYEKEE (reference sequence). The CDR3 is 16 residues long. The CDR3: CASSLAPGARSYEQYF. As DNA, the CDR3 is TGTGCCAGCAGCTTGGCCCCGGGGGCGCGGTCCTACGAGCAGTACTTC.

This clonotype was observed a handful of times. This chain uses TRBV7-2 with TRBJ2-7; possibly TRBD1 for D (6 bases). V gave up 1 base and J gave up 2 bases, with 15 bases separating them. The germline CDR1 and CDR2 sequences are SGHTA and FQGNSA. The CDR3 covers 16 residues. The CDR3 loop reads CASSLDSAGTPYEQYF. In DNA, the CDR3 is TGTGCCAGCAGCTTAGATTCGGCTGGGACACCCTACGAGCAGTACTTC. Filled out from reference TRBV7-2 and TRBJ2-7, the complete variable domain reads GAGVSQSPSNKVTEKGKDVELRCDPISGHTALYWYRQSLGQGLEFLIYFQGNSAPDKSGLPSDRFSAERTGGSVSTLTIQRTQQEDSAVYLCASSLDSAGTPYEQYFGPGTRLTVT.

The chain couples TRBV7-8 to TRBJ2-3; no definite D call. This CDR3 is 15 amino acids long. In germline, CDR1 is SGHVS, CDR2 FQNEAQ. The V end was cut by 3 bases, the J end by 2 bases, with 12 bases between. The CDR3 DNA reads TGTGCCAGCAGCTTGGGCGACTCCACCACAGATACGCAGTATTTT. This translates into CASSLGDSTTDTQYF.

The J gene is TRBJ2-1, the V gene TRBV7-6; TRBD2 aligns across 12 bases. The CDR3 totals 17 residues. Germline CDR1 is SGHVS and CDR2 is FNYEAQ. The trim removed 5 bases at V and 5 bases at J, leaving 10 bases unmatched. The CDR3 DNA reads TGTGCCAGCAGCCCCCTAGCGGGAGGGTTCAGTGACAATGAGCAGTTCTTC. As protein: CASSPLAGGFSDNEQFF.

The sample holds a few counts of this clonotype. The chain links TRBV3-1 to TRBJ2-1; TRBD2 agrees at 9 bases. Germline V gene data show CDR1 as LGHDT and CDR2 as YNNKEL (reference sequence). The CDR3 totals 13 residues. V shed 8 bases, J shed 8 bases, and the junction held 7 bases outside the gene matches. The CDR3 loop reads CASGGLAFDEQFF. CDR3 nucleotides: TGTGCCAGCGGCGGACTAGCGTTCGATGAGCAGTTCTTC.

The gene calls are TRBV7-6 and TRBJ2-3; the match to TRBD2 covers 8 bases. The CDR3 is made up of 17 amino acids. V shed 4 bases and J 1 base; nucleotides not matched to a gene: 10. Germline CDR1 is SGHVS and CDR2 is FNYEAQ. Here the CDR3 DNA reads TGTGCCAGCAGCTACCCCAGAGCGGGAGAGGGCACAGATACGCAGTATTTT. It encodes CASSYPRAGEGTDTQYF. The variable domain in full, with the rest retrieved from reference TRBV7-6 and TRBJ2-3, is GAGVSQSPRYKVTKRGQDVALRCDPISGHVSLYWYRQALGQGPEFLTYFNYEAQQDKSGLPNDRFSAERPEGSISTLTIQRTEQRDSAMYRCASSYPRAGEGTDTQYFGPGTRLTVL.

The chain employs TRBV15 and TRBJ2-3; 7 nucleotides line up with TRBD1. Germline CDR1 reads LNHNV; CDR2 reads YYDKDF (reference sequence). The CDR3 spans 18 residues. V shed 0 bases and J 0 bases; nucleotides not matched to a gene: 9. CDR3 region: CATSRERGGDSSTDTQYF. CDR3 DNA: TGTGCCACCAGCAGAGAAAGAGGTGGGGACAGCAGCACAGATACGCAGTATTTT.

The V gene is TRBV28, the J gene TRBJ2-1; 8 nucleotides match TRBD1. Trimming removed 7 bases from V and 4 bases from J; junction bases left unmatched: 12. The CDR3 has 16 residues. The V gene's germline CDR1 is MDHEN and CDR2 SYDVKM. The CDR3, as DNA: TGTGCCAGCATCCAAAACCCAGGACAGGGATACAATGAGCAGTTCTTC. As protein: CASIQNPGQGYNEQFF.

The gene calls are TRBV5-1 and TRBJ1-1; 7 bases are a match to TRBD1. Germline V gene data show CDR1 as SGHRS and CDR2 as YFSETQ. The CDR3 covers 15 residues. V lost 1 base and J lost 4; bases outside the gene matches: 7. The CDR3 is CASSLTGAPVTEAFF. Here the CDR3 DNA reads TGCGCCAGCAGCTTGACAGGGGCGCCCGTCACTGAAGCTTTCTTT.

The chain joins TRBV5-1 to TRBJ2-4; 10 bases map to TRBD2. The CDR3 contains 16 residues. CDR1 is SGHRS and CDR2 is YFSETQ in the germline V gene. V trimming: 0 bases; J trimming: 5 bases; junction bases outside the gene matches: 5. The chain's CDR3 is CASSLERGGLENIQYF. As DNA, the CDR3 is TGCGCCAGCAGCTTGGAGCGGGGGGGCCTAGAAAACATTCAGTACTTC.

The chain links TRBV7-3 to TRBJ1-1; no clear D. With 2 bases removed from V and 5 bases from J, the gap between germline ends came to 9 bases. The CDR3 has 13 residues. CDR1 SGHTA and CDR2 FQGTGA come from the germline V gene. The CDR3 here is CASSLSSGTEAFF. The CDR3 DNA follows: TGTGCCAGCAGCTTATCCTCCGGAACTGAAGCTTTCTTT.

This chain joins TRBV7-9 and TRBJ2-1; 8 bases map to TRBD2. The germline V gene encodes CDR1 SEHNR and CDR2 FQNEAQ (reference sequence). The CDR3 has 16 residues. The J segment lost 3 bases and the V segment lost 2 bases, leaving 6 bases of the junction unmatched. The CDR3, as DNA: TGTGCCAGCAGCTTATCGAGCGGGGGAAACTACAATGAGCAGTTCTTC. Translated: CASSLSSGGNYNEQFF.

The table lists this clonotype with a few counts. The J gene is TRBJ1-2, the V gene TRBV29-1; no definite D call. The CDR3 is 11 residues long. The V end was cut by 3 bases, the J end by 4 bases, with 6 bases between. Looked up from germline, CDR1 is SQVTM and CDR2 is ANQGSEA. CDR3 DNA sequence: TGCAGCGTTGATTCTGGCTATGGCTACACCTTC. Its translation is CSVDSGYGYTF.

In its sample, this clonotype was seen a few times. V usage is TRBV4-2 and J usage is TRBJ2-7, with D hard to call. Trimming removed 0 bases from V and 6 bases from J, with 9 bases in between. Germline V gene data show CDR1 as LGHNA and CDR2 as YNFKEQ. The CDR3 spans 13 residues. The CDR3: CASSQDVRTEQYF. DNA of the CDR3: TGTGCCAGCAGCCAAGATGTCAGGACCGAGCAGTACTTC.

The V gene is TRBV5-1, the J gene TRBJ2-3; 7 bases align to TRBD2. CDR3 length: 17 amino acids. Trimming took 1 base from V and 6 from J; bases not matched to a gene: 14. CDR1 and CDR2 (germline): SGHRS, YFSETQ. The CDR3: CASSLRAVGVGGDTQYF. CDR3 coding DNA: TGCGCCAGCAGCTTGAGAGCTGTTGGGGTCGGGGGGGATACGCAGTATTTT.

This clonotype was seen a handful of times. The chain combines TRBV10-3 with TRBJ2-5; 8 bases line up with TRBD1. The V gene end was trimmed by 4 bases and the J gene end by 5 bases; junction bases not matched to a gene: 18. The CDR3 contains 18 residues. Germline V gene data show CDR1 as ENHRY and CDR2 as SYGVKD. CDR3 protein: CAISGVKRRDRHSETQYF. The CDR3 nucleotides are TGTGCCATCAGTGGAGTGAAGCGCCGGGACAGGCATTCGGAGACCCAGTACTTC.

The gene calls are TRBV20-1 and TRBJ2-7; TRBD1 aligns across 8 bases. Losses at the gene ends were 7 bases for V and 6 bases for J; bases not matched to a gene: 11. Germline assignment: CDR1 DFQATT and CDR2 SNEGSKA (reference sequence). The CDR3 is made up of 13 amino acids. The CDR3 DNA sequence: TGCAGTGGGTGGCAGGGGGCCTCCCGCGAGCAGTACTTC. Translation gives CSGWQGASREQYF.

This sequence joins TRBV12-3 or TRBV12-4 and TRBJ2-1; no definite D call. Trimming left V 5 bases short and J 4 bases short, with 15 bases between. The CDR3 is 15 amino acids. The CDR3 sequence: CASSGRKTPYNEQFF. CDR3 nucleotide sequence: TGTGCCAGCAGTGGGCGGAAGACACCTTACAATGAGCAGTTCTTC.

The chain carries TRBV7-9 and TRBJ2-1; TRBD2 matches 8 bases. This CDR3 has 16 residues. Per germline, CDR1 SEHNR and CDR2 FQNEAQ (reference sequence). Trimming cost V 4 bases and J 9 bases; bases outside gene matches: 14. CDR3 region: CASSSPSGGADGEQFF. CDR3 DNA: TGTGCCAGCAGCTCCCCCTCGGGGGGGGCGGACGGTGAGCAGTTCTTC.